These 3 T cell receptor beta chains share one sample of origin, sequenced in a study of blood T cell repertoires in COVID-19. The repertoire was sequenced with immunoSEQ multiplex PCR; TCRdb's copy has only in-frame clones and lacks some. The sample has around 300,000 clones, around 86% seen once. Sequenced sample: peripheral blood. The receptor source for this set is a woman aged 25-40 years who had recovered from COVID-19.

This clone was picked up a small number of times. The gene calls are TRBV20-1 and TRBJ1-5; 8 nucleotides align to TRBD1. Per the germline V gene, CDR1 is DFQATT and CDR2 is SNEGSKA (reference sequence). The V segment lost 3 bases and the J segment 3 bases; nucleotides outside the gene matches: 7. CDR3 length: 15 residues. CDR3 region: CSASPGTGFNQPQHF. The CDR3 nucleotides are TGCAGTGCTAGTCCCGGGACAGGCTTCAATCAGCCCCAGCATTTT.

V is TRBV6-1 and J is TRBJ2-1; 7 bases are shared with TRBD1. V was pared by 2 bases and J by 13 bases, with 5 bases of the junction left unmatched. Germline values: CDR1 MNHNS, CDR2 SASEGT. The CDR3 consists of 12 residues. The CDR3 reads CASSEQDRAQFF. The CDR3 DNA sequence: TGTGCCAGCAGTGAACAAGACAGGGCCCAGTTCTTC.

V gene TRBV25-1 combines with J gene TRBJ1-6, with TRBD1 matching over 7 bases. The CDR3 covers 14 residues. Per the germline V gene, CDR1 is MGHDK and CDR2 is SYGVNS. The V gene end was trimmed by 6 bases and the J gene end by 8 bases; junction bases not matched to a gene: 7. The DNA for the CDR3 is TGTGCCAGCAGGCGGGACAGATTCGATTCACCCCTCCACTTT. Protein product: CASRRDRFDSPLHF.